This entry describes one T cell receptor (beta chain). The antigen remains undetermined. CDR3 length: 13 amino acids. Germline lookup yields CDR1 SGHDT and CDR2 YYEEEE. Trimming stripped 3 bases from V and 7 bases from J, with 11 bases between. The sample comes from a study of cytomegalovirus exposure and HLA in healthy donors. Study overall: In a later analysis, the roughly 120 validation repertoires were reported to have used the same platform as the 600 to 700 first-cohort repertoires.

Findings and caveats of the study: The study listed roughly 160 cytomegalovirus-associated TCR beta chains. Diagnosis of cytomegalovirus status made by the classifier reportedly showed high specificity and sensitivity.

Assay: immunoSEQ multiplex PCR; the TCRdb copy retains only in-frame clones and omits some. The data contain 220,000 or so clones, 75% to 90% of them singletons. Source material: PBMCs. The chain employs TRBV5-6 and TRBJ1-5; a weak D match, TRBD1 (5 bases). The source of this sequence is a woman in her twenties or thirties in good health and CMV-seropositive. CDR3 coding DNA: TGTGCCAGCAGCTCCAGGGTGGGGCAGCCCCAGCATTTT. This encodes CASSSRVGQPQHF.